The present entry profiles one T cell receptor (beta chain) with its context. This specimen belongs to a study of cytomegalovirus exposure and HLA in healthy donors. 60 Vbeta and 13 Jbeta primers were used in PCR. The repertoire was sequenced with immunoSEQ multiplex PCR; TCRdb's copy has only in-frame clones and lacks some. The repertoire consists of 140,000 to 150,000 clones, with approximately 78% occurring once and the leading ten covering over 2%. The CDR3 is 14 amino acids. Germline V gene lookup returns CDR1 PRHDT and CDR2 FYEKMQ (reference sequence). Trimming left V 5 bases short and J 3 bases short, with 13 bases between.

Sequenced material: PBMCs. The chain is built from TRBV13 and TRBJ1-1; D possibly corresponds to TRBD1 (5 bases). This TCR came from a woman aged 18-29 years in good health and CMV-seropositive. The CDR3 loop is CASSRLGGDTEAFF. In DNA, the CDR3 is TGTGCCAGCAGCCGCCTCGGGGGGGACACTGAAGCTTTCTTT.